This entry describes one TCR beta chain. The CDR3 contains 16 residues. Losses at the gene ends were 4 bases for V and 10 bases for J; bases not matched to a gene: 11. In germline, CDR1 is LGHNA, CDR2 YNFKEQ. Produced via immunoSEQ multiplex PCR; TCRdb's table is partial and in-frame only. Of 450,000 or so clones in the sample, 75% to 90% were seen once. The data derive from a study of blood T cell repertoires in COVID-19. The V call is TRBV4-2, the J call TRBJ1-6; 9 positions match TRBD1. The TCR originated in a man younger than 30 with COVID-19, enrolled during active disease. The material sequenced was peripheral blood. The CDR3 nucleotides read TGTGCCAGCAGCCCCCAGATCGACAGGGGGGCGTCACCCCTCCACTTT. As protein: CASSPQIDRGASPLHF.